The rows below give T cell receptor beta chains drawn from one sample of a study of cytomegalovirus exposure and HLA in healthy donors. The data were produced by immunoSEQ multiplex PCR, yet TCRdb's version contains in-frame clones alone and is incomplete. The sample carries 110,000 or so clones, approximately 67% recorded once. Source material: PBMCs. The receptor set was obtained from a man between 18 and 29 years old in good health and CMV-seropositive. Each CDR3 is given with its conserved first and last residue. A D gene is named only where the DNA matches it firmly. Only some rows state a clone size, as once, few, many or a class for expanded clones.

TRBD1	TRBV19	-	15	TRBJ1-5	CASTAGQGGHQPQHF	TGTGCCAGTACCGCGGGACAGGGGGGCCACCAGCCCCAGCATTTT
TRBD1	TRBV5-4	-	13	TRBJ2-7	CASSRDRTYEQYF	TGTGCCAGCAGCAGGGACAGGACCTACGAGCAGTACTTC
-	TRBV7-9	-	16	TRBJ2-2	CASSPGTFANTGELFF	TGTGCCAGCAGCCCCGGGACTTTTGCGAACACCGGGGAGCTGTTTTTT
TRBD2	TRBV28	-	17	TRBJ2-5	CASSLSLGVGTKETQYF	TGTGCCAGCAGTTTATCCCTCGGGGTGGGGACTAAAGAGACCCAGTACTTC
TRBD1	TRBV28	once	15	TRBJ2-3	CASRLRQGGTDTQYF	TGTGCCAGCAGGCTAAGACAGGGGGGCACAGATACGCAGTATTTT
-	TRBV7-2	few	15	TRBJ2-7	CASSLAIQGKNEQYF	TGTGCCAGCAGCTTAGCTATTCAGGGTAAAAACGAGCAGTACTTC
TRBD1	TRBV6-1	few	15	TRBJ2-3	CASSTPRTGIDTQYF	TGTGCCAGCTCCACCCCTCGGACAGGGATAGATACGCAGTATTTT
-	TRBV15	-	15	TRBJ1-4	CATSRDGRGDEKLFF	TGTGCCACCAGCAGAGATGGGCGGGGGGATGAAAAACTGTTTTTT
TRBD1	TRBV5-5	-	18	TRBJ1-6	CASSAGGSGSSYNSPLHF	TGTGCCAGCAGCGCAGGGGGATCAGGGAGCTCCTATAATTCACCCCTCCACTTT
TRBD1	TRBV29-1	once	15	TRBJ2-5	CSVGSGTGVGETQYF	TGCAGCGTGGGGTCCGGGACAGGGGTTGGAGAGACCCAGTACTTC
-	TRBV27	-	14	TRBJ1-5	CASAPEGVNQPQHF	TGTGCCAGCGCCCCCGAGGGGGTCAATCAGCCCCAGCATTTT
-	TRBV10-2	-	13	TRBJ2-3	CASSGSNGDTQYF	TGCGCCAGCAGCGGGTCTAATGGGGATACGCAGTATTTT
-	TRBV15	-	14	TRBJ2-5	CATSRVRGRETQYF	TGTGCCACCAGCAGAGTCAGGGGTCGAGAGACCCAGTACTTC
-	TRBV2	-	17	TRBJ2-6	CASSGAGKSSGANVLTF	TGTGCCAGCTCCGGGGCGGGAAAGAGCTCTGGGGCCAACGTCCTGACTTTC
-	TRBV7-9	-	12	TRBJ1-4	CASSFSGEKLFF	TGTGCCAGCAGCTTTAGCGGTGAAAAACTGTTTTTT
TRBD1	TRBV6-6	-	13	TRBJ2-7	CASSDGQEYEQYF	TGTGCCAGCAGTGACGGACAGGAGTACGAGCAGTACTTC
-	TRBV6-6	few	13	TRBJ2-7	CASSLGEAYEQYF	TGTGCCAGCAGTTTGGGGGAGGCCTACGAGCAGTACTTC
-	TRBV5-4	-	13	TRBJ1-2	CASSGDFDPFYTF	TGTGCCAGCAGCGGGGACTTCGACCCGTTCTACACCTTC
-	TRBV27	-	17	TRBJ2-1	CASSLRSAGSSYNEQFF	TGTGCCAGCAGTTTACGGTCCGCGGGGAGCTCCTACAATGAGCAGTTCTTC
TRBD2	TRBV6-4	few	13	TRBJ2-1	CASSAGGLGEQFF	TGTGCCAGCAGCGCGGGGGGGCTCGGTGAGCAGTTCTTC
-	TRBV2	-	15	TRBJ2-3	CASSQQGLGTDTQYF	TGTGCCAGCAGTCAACAGGGTTTGGGCACAGATACGCAGTATTTT
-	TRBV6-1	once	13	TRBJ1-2	CASSESRDYGYTF	TGTGCCAGCAGTGAATCCAGGGACTATGGCTACACCTTC
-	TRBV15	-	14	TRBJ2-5	CATSRDPGAETQYF	TGTGCCACCAGCAGAGATCCAGGGGCAGAGACCCAGTACTTC
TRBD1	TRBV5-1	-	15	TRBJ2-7	CASSWGQGWSYEQYF	TGCGCCAGCAGCTGGGGACAGGGGTGGTCCTACGAGCAGTACTTC
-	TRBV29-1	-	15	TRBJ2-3	CSVSGFQSKADTQYF	TGCAGCGTGTCAGGGTTTCAATCAAAGGCCGATACGCAGTATTTT
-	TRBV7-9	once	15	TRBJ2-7	CASSLAGAPSGEQYF	TGTGCCAGCAGCTTAGCGGGAGCACCATCGGGCGAGCAGTACTTC
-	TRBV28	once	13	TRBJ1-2	CASSHRDTLPPTF	TGTGCCAGCAGCCACCGGGACACACTCCCTCCCACCTTC
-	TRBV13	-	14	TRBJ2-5	CASSVRGYGETQYF	TGTGCCAGCAGCGTAAGGGGTTACGGAGAGACCCAGTACTTC
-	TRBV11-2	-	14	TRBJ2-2	CASRIGLFDGELFF	TGTGCCAGCCGCATCGGACTATTTGACGGGGAGCTGTTTTTT
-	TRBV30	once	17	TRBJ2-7	CAWSGETSEAETYEQYF	TGTGCCTGGAGTGGGGAGACGTCTGAGGCAGAAACCTACGAGCAGTACTTC
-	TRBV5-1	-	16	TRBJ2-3	CASSYRQTLLTDTQYF	TGCGCCAGCAGCTACAGACAGACTCTCCTCACAGATACGCAGTATTTT
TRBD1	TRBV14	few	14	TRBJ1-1	CASSHTTGGFEAFF	TGTGCCAGCAGCCATACGACAGGGGGGTTTGAAGCTTTCTTT
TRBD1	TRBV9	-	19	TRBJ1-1	CASSSHPGVQDRENTEAFF	TGTGCCAGCAGCTCCCACCCGGGTGTCCAGGACAGGGAAAACACTGAAGCTTTCTTT
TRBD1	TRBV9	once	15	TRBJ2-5	CASSTWTGVGETQYF	TGTGCCAGCAGCACCTGGACAGGGGTAGGAGAGACCCAGTACTTC
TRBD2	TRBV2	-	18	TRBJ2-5	CASSEVAGGLFGQETQYF	TGTGCCAGCAGTGAAGTAGCGGGGGGCTTATTTGGCCAAGAGACCCAGTACTTC
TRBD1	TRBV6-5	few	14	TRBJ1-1	CASSPGQGRPEAFF	TGTGCCAGCAGTCCGGGACAGGGGAGACCTGAAGCTTTCTTT
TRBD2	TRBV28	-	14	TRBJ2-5	CASSPNLAGETQYF	TGTGCCAGCAGTCCCAACTTAGCGGGAGAGACCCAGTACTTC
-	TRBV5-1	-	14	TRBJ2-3	CASSPSTRTDTQYF	TGCGCCAGCAGCCCGTCGACTCGCACAGATACGCAGTATTTT
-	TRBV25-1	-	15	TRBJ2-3	CASSDRVGSTDTQYF	TGTGCCAGCAGTGACCGGGTCGGTAGCACAGATACGCAGTATTTT
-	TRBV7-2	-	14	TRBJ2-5	CASSLDWVQETQYF	TGTGCCAGCAGCTTGGACTGGGTCCAAGAGACCCAGTACTTC
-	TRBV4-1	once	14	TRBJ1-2	CASSQPGTNYGYTF	TGCGCCAGCAGCCAGCCAGGCACAAACTATGGCTACACCTTC
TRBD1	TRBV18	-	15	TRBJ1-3	CASSPQGDSGNTIYF	TGTGCCAGCTCACCCCAGGGGGATTCTGGAAACACCATATATTTT
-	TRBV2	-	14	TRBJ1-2	CASSETDTFYGYTF	TGTGCCAGCAGTGAAACGGACACTTTCTATGGCTACACCTTC
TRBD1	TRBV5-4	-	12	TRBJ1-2	CASSSDRGGYTF	TGTGCCAGCAGCAGTGACAGGGGTGGCTACACCTTC